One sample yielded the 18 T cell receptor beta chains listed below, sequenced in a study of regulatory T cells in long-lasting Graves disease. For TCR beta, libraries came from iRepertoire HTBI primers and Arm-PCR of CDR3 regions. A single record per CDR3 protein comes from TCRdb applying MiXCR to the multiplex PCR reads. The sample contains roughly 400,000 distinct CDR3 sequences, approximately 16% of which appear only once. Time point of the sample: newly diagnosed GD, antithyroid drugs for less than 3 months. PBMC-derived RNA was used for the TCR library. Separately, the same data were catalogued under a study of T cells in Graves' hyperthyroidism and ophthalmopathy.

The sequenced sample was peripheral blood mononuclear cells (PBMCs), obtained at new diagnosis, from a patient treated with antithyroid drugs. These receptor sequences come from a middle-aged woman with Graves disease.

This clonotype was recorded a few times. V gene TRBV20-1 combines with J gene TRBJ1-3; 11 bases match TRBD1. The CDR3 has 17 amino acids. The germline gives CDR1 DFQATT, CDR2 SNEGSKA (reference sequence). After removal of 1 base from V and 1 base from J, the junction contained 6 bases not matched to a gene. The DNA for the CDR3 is TGCAGTGCTAGAGGCACGCGGGACAGGGGGTCTGGAAACACCATATATTTT. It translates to CSARGTRDRGSGNTIYF.

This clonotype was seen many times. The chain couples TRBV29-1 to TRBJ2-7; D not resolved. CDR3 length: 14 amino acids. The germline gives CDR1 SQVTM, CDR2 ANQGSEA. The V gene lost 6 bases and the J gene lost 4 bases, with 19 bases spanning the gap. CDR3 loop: CSVRVLTVPYEQYF. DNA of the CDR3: TGCAGCGTCCGAGTGTTGACGGTGCCTTACGAGCAGTACTTC.

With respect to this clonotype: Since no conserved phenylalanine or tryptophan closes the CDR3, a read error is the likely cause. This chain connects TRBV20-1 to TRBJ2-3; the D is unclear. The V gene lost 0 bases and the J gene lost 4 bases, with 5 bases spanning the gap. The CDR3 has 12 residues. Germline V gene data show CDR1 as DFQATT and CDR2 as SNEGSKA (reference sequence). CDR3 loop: CSARDPSDTQYS. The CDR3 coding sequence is TGCAGTGCTAGAGATCCCTCAGATACGCAGTATTCT.

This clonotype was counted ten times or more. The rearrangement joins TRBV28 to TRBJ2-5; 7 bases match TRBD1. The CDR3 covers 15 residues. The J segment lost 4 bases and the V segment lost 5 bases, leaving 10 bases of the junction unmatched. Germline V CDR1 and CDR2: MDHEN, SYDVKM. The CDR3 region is CASSPLIQGRETQYF. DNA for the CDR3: TGTGCCAGCAGTCCCCTCATACAGGGGAGAGAGACCCAGTACTTC.

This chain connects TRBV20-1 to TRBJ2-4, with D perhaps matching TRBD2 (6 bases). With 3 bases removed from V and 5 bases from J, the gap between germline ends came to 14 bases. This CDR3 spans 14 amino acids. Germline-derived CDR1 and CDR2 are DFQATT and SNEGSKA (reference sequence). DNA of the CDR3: TGCAGTGCTAGGAGCACCTCGGGGGAAAACATTCAGTACTTC. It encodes CSARSTSGENIQYF.

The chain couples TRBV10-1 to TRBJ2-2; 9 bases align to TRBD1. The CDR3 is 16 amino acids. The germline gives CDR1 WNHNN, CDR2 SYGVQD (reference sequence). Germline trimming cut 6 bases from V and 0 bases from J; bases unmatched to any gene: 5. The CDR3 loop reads CASSWDRVTNTGELFF. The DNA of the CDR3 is TGCGCCAGCAGCTGGGACAGGGTGACGAACACCGGGGAGCTGTTTTTT.

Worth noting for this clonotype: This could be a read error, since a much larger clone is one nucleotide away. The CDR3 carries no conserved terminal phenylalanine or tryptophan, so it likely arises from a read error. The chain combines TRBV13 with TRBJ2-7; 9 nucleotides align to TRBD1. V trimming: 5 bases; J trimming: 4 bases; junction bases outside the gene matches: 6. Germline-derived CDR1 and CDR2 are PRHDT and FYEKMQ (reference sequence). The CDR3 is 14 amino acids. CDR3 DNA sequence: TGTGCCAGCAGCACCAAGGGACAGGGATACGAGCAGTACCTC. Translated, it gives CASSTKGQGYEQYL.

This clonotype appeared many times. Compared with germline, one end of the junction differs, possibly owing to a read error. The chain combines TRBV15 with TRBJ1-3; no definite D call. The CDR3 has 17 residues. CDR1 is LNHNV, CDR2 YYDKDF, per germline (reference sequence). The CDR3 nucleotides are TGTGCCACCAACAGAGTAAGGCACACAATCTCTGGAAACACCATATATTTT. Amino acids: CATNRVRHTISGNTIYF.

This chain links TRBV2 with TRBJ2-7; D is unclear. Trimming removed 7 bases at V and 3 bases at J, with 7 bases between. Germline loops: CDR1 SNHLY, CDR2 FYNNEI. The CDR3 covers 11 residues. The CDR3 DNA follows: TGTGCCAGCACCAGCGTCTACGAGCAGTACTTC. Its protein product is CASTSVYEQYF.

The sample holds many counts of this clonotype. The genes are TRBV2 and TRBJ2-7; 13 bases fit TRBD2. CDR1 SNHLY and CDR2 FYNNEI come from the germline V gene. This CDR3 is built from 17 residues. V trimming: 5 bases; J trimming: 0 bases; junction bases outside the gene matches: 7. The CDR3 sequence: CASSYIGTSGNSYEQYF. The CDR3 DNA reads TGTGCCAGCAGTTACATAGGGACTAGCGGGAACTCCTACGAGCAGTACTTC.

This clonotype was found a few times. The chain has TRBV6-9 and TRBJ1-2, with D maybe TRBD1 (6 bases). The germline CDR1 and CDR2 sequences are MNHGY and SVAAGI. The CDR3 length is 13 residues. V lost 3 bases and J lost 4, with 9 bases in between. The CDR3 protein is CASSYQQGYGYTF. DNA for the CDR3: TGTGCCAGCAGTTACCAACAGGGCTATGGCTACACCTTC.

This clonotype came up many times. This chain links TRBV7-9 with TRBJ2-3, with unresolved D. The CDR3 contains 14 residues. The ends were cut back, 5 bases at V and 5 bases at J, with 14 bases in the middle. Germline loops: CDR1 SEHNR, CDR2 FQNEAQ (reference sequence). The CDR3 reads CASSLPPRGDTQYF. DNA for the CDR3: TGTGCCAGCAGCCTCCCCCCCCGTGGAGATACGCAGTATTTT.

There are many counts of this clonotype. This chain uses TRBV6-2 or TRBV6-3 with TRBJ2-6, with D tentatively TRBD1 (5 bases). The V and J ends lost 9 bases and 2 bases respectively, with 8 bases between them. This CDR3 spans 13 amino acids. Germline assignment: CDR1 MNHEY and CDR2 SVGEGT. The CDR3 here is CASRGTGANVLTF. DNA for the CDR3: TGTGCCAGTAGGGGTACTGGGGCCAACGTCCTGACTTTC.

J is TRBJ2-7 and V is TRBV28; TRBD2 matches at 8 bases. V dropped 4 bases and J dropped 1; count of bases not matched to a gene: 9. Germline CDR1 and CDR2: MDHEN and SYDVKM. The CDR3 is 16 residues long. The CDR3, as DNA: TGTGCCAGCAGTTCCTCACCGGGACTAGATTCCTACGAGCAGTACTTC. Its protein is CASSSSPGLDSYEQYF.

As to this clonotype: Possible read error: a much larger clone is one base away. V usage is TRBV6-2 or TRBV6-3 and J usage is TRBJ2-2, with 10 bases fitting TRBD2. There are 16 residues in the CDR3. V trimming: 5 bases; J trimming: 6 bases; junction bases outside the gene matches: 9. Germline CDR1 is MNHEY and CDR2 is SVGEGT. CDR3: CASSESPGLASGELFF. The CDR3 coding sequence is TGTGCCAGCAGTGAGTCGCCGGGACTAGCGTCCGGGGAGCTGTTTTTT.

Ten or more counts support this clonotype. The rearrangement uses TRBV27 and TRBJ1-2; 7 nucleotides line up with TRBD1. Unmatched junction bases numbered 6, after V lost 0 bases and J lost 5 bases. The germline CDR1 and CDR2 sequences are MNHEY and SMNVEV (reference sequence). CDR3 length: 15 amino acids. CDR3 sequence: CASSLSGTAGYGYTF. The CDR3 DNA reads TGTGCCAGCAGTTTATCCGGGACAGCGGGTTATGGCTACACCTTC.

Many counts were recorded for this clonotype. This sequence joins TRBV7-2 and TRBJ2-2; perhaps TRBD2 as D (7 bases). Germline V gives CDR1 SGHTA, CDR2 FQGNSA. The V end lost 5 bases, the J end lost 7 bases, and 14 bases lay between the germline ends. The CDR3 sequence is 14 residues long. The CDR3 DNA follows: TGTGCCAGCAGCCCCGGGGGCGGGGGCGGGGAGCTGTTTTTT. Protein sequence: CASSPGGGGGELFF.

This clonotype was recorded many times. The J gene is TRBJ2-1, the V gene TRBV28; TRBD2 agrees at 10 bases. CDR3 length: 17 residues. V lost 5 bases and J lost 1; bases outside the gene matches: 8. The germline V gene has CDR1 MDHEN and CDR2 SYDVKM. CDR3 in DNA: TGTGCCAGCAGTGCAGAAGGACTAGCGGCTTCCTACAATGAGCAGTTCTTC. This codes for CASSAEGLAASYNEQFF.